The 25 T cell receptor beta chains listed next were all sequenced from one sample in a study of PD-L1 blockade in urothelial cancer. Regarding time point: peripheral blood 6 weeks after treatment start. Generated by immunoSEQ multiplex PCR, the TCRdb table keeps only in-frame clones and is missing some. The sample holds some 41,000 clones, around 84% seen once. The sequencing here drew on PBMCs, taken around atezolizumab (anti-PD-L1) treatment. Receptor source: a man between 65 and 85 years old with urothelial cancer.

This clone was seen once. The chain joins TRBV15 to TRBJ1-1; a weak D match, TRBD1 (6 bases). In germline, CDR1 is LNHNV, CDR2 YYDKDF (reference sequence). V gave up 0 bases and J gave up 3 bases, with 11 bases separating them. This CDR3 region has 15 residues. CDR3 loop: CATSRDKGGDTEAFF. The CDR3 DNA reads as TGTGCCACCAGCAGAGATAAGGGGGGGGACACTGAAGCTTTCTTT.

V usage is TRBV25-1 and J usage is TRBJ1-1; a possible D gene is TRBD1 (5 bases). The CDR3 has 14 amino acids. The V end lost 1 base, the J end lost 8 bases, and 14 bases lay between the germline ends. Germline V gene data show CDR1 as MGHDK and CDR2 as SYGVNS. This CDR3 reads CASSEWGGETEAFF. CDR3 bases: TGTGCCAGCAGTGAATGGGGGGGAGAAACAGAAGCTTTCTTT.

The DNA of the CDR3 is TGTGCCAGCAGCTTAGAGGCGGGGGGAAACACCGGGGAGCTGTTTTTT. Amino acids: CASSLEAGGNTGELFF. V and J are TRBV7-6 and TRBJ2-2; TRBD2 agrees at 8 bases. The junction had 3 bases not matched to a gene; V was cut back by 1 base and J by 2 bases. The CDR3 has 16 residues. Germline-derived CDR1 and CDR2 are SGHVS and FNYEAQ. Drawing the rest from reference TRBV7-6 and TRBJ2-2, the complete variable domain is GAGVSQSPRYKVTKRGQDVALRCDPISGHVSLYWYRQALGQGPEFLTYFNYEAQQDKSGLPNDRFSAERPEGSISTLTIQRTEQRDSAMYRCASSLEAGGNTGELFFGEGSRLTVL.

This clone occurred once. V and J are TRBV5-1 and TRBJ2-7; weak D call: TRBD2 (6 bases). Germline CDR1 reads SGHRS; CDR2 reads YFSETQ. The V and J ends lost 5 bases and 2 bases respectively, with 17 bases between them. The CDR3 contains 15 residues. The CDR3 region is CASSWGVGRTYEQYF. The CDR3 DNA reads TGCGCCAGCAGTTGGGGGGTGGGCAGGACCTACGAGCAGTACTTC.

This clone was observed a single time. This chain connects TRBV27 to TRBJ1-4; TRBD1 might be the D (5 bases). The V end was cut by 1 base, the J end by 6 bases, with 9 bases between. The CDR3 length is 14 residues. The germline CDR1 and CDR2 sequences are MNHEY and SMNVEV (reference sequence). This CDR3 reads CASSLYGGDEKLFF. The CDR3 DNA reads TGTGCCAGCAGTTTATATGGGGGGGATGAAAAACTGTTTTTT.

The V and J genes are TRBV19 and TRBJ2-3; D might be TRBD1 (5 bases). V was trimmed by 9 bases and J by 3 bases, leaving 16 bases between them. Germline V gene sequence: CDR1 LNHDA, CDR2 SQIVND (reference sequence). The CDR3 loop spans 14 amino acids. The CDR3 nucleotides are TGTGCCAGCCGAAGGACCTCAGGGACAGATACGCAGTATTTT. Translating it yields CASRRTSGTDTQYF.

This rearrangement joins TRBV6-1 to TRBJ2-5; D unresolved. V lost 1 base and J lost 12, with 15 bases in between. The CDR3 totals 13 residues. Germline V lookup: CDR1 MNHNS, CDR2 SASEGT. The CDR3 nucleotides are TGTGCCAGCAGTGAAGGGAGAGCGAACCGGGAGTACTTC. This encodes CASSEGRANREYF.

By proportion, this clone is medium-sized (0.01 to 0.1%). The rearrangement links TRBV28 to TRBJ1-3; D might be TRBD1 (6 bases). Trimming left V 6 bases short and J 3 bases short, with 12 bases between. The germline CDR1 and CDR2 sequences are MDHEN and SYDVKM. The CDR3 spans 14 residues. This CDR3 reads CASRLPGVGNTIYF. The CDR3 DNA reads TGTGCCAGCAGGCTCCCAGGGGTTGGAAACACCATATATTTT.

This clone has more than one count but fewer than ten. The J gene is TRBJ2-2, the V gene TRBV19; D possibly corresponds to TRBD2 (5 bases). V shed 3 bases and J shed 4 bases, with 9 bases lying between them. The CDR3 is 14 residues long. Germline values: CDR1 LNHDA, CDR2 SQIVND (reference sequence). The CDR3: CASSIQAGTGELFF. CDR3 coding DNA: TGTGCCAGTAGTATCCAGGCGGGCACCGGGGAGCTGTTTTTT.

This CDR3 is CASSPLNSNQPQHF. The CDR3 nucleotides read TGTGCCAGCAGCCCTCTTAATAGCAATCAGCCCCAGCATTTT. The chain uses TRBV27 and TRBJ1-5; unclear D gene. The CDR3 is 14 residues long. Germline CDR1 MNHEY, CDR2 SMNVEV (reference sequence). V dropped 6 bases and J dropped 0 bases, with 9 bases sitting between them.

The chain has TRBV9 and TRBJ2-2; D may be TRBD2 (5 bases). The germline V gene has CDR1 SGDLS and CDR2 YYNGEE. The CDR3 length is 15 residues. Trimming stripped 0 bases from V and 6 bases from J, with 12 bases between. This CDR3 is CASSVDPGSSGELFF. The CDR3 nucleotides are TGTGCCAGCAGCGTAGATCCGGGATCGTCCGGGGAGCTGTTTTTT.

The genes are TRBV2 and TRBJ1-2; 8 bases fit TRBD1. V gave up 3 bases and J gave up 7 bases; unmatched junction bases: 7. Germline V CDR1 and CDR2: SNHLY, FYNNEI. CDR3 length: 14 amino acids. The CDR3, as DNA: TGTGCCAGCAGTGATAGGACAGGGATCAGTGGCTACACCTTC. Residues: CASSDRTGISGYTF.

This chain connects TRBV6-5 to TRBJ1-2; 9 nucleotides match TRBD1. J was trimmed by 7 bases and V by 5 bases; bases with no gene match: 8. The length of the CDR3 is 14 residues. Germline CDR1 is MNHEY and CDR2 is SVGAGI. This chain's CDR3 is CASSRTGEESGYTF. CDR3 in DNA: TGTGCCAGCAGTAGGACAGGGGAAGAGTCTGGCTACACCTTC.

This chain connects TRBV19 to TRBJ2-1; 9 positions agree with TRBD1. This CDR3 contains 14 residues. Per the germline V gene, CDR1 is LNHDA and CDR2 is SQIVND (reference sequence). J lost 6 bases, V lost 3 bases, and 3 bases had no gene match. CDR3 in DNA: TGTGCCAGTAGTATGAGACAGGGGGGCAATGAGCAGTTCTTC. Its protein product is CASSMRQGGNEQFF.

This clone has just a few counts. This chain uses TRBV5-8 with TRBJ2-1, with 16 positions matching TRBD2. Germline V gives CDR1 SGHTS, CDR2 YDEGEE. The CDR3 totals 17 residues. V was pared by 2 bases and J by 7 bases, with 6 bases of the junction left unmatched. CDR3 amino acids: CASSLTPGLAGGNEQFF. In DNA, the CDR3 is TGTGCCAGCAGCTTAACTCCGGGACTAGCGGGAGGGAATGAGCAGTTCTTC.

The V and J genes are TRBV11-2 and TRBJ2-1; 7 positions agree with TRBD1. The CDR3 spans 14 residues. Germline CDR1 and CDR2: SGHAT and FQNNGV. Losses at the gene ends were 5 bases for V and 4 bases for J; bases not matched to a gene: 5. The CDR3 spells CASSPPGQYNEQFF. CDR3 sequence (DNA): TGTGCCAGCAGCCCTCCGGGACAGTACAATGAGCAGTTCTTC.

This rearrangement joins TRBV4-2 to TRBJ2-7; no firm D call. V was shortened by 0 bases and J by 5 bases, with 8 bases between the two germline ends. The germline CDR1 and CDR2 sequences are LGHNA and YNFKEQ. The CDR3 totals 13 residues. In DNA form, the CDR3 reads TGTGCCAGCAGCCAAGAAATCATAGACGAGCAGTACTTC. Protein product: CASSQEIIDEQYF.

The chain recombines TRBV28 with TRBJ2-7; the match to TRBD2 covers 7 bases. The V and J ends lost 0 bases and 5 bases, in that order; junction bases with no gene match: 7. The germline V gene has CDR1 MDHEN and CDR2 SYDVKM. The CDR3 has 15 residues. CDR3 sequence: CASSLWGRAVNEQYF. Here the CDR3 DNA reads TGTGCCAGCAGTTTATGGGGGAGGGCCGTCAACGAGCAGTACTTC.

The V and J genes are TRBV21-1 and TRBJ2-7; the table assigns TRBD2, which was not confirmed against the DNA. TRBV21-1 is labeled a pseudogene. The CDR3 contains 14 residues. CDR3 amino acids: CASSKRGGHSEQYF. CDR3 in DNA: TGTGCCAGCAGCAAACGCGGGGGCCACAGCGAGCAGTACTTC.

The sample holds one count of this clone. The V call is TRBV4-2, the J call TRBJ2-5; D not certain. Between the trimmed V and J ends, which lost 0 bases and 4 bases, there was a span of 6 bases. There are 13 residues in the CDR3. From germline, CDR1 is LGHNA and CDR2 YNFKEQ. The CDR3 sequence: CASSQDPGETQYF. The CDR3 nucleotides read TGTGCCAGCAGCCAAGATCCGGGAGAGACCCAGTACTTC.

The chain combines TRBV19 with TRBJ1-5; 12 nucleotides agree with TRBD1. CDR1 is LNHDA and CDR2 is SQIVND in the germline V gene (reference sequence). The CDR3 contains 15 residues. After removal of 3 bases from V and 6 bases from J, the junction contained 3 bases not matched to a gene. The chain's CDR3 is CASSIGTGGFQPQHF. For the CDR3, the DNA is TGTGCCAGTAGTATCGGGACAGGGGGCTTTCAGCCCCAGCATTTT.

The CDR3 region is CASSPGQESGYTF. The CDR3 nucleotides are TGTGCCAGCTCACCCGGACAGGAATCGGGCTACACCTTC. V is TRBV18 and J is TRBJ1-2; 7 bases align to TRBD1. Germline CDR1 is KGHSH and CDR2 is LQKENI. The CDR3 has 13 amino acids. J lost 8 bases, V lost 3 bases, and 6 bases had no gene match.

The V call is TRBV19, the J call TRBJ1-5, with D possibly being TRBD1 (6 bases). The CDR3 consists of 14 residues. Trimming pared 6 bases from V and 3 bases from J, leaving 12 bases between. The germline gives CDR1 LNHDA, CDR2 SQIVND (reference sequence). The CDR3 nucleotides are TGTGCCAGTAGCCCCGGACAGACCAATCAGCCCCAGCATTTT. Protein product: CASSPGQTNQPQHF.

The chain combines TRBV29-1 with TRBJ2-1; 7 nucleotides agree with TRBD2. The CDR3 is 17 residues long. With 6 bases clipped from V and 4 bases from J, the junction kept 18 bases outside the gene matches. The germline gives CDR1 SQVTM, CDR2 ANQGSEA. The CDR3 DNA is TGCAGCGTCGAGGTACCGGGAGGCGCCTTTCTTTACAATGAGCAGTTCTTC. Amino acids: CSVEVPGGAFLYNEQFF.

The chain employs TRBV7-3 and TRBJ2-3, with a tentative D call TRBD2 (5 bases). Trimming removed 2 bases from V and 4 bases from J, with 13 bases in between. Per the germline V gene, CDR1 is SGHTA and CDR2 is FQGTGA. The CDR3 is 15 amino acids. The CDR3 DNA sequence: TGTGCCAGCAGCTTATCCCCGGACTGGGCAGATACGCAGTATTTT. Its protein product is CASSLSPDWADTQYF.